This T cell receptor beta chain was observed in a study of cytomegalovirus exposure and HLA in healthy donors. About the study: Per a later analysis, the approximately 700 first-cohort and approximately 120 validation repertoires shared one platform. Study-wide findings and caveats: As confirmed in vitro, a few CMV-associated chains were specific for CMV antigens. Subsequent analysis of the 120 or so validation repertoires found a tendency for first-cohort TCR clusters to co-occur.

Only in-frame clones appear in the TCRdb table, and some are missing; sequencing was by immunoSEQ multiplex PCR. Among more than 85,000 clones listed, more than 85% were seen once. CDR1 is SGHRS and CDR2 is YFSETQ in the germline V gene. V was trimmed by 0 bases and J by 13 bases, leaving 19 bases between them. This CDR3 comprises 14 residues. On this clone: As yet, its antigen is unknown.

The genes are TRBV5-1 and TRBJ1-1, with unresolved D. The source material was PBMCs. This TCR was sampled from a woman between 18 and 29 years old in good health and CMV-seropositive. The CDR3 sequence: CASSLAGEGSSGFF. CDR3 bases: TGCGCCAGCAGCTTGGCCGGGGAAGGGTCTTCAGGTTTCTTT.